The 21 T cell receptor beta chains below all came from one sample that was sequenced in a study of T cell changes during pregnancy in multiple sclerosis. The repertoire was sequenced with immunoSEQ multiplex PCR; TCRdb's copy has only in-frame clones and lacks some. The sample contains around 59,000 clones, 93% of which appear only once. Sequencing was performed on CD8+ T cells from peripheral blood mononuclear cells, taken in the second trimester of pregnancy. The receptors derive from a female donor with multiple sclerosis, enrolled in a pregnancy study.

The chain recombines TRBV13 with TRBJ2-7; TRBD1 agrees at 10 bases. Trimming cost V 5 bases and J 4 bases; bases outside gene matches: 11. The CDR3 has 16 residues. CDR1 PRHDT and CDR2 FYEKMQ come from the germline V gene (reference sequence). The CDR3 region has the DNA TGTGCCAGCAGCCCCCCCCCTGGGACAGGGGTGTACGAGCAGTACTTC. As protein: CASSPPPGTGVYEQYF.

The rearrangement links TRBV19 to TRBJ2-1; possible D gene TRBD2, 5 bases. With 7 bases removed from V and 0 bases from J, the gap between germline ends came to 16 bases. Germline-derived CDR1 and CDR2 are LNHDA and SQIVND (reference sequence). The CDR3 sequence is 16 residues long. This CDR3 reads CASTHSRVDSYNEQFF. For the CDR3, the DNA is TGTGCCAGTACACACTCGAGGGTGGACTCCTACAATGAGCAGTTCTTC.

The chain links TRBV30 to TRBJ1-1; TRBD1 might be the D (5 bases). Germline V gene data show CDR1 as GTSNPN and CDR2 as SVGIG (reference sequence). The CDR3 has 15 residues. Trimming cost V 1 base and J 0 bases, with 12 bases left between them. CDR3 bases: TGTGCCTGGAGTGCGGGTGGGGCCCTGAACACTGAAGCTTTCTTT. Translated, it gives CAWSAGGALNTEAFF. Together with reference TRBV30 and TRBJ1-1, the CDR3 gives the full variable domain: SQTIHQWPATLVQPVGSPLSLECTVEGTSNPNLYWYRQAAGRGLQLLFYSVGIGQISSEVPQNLSASRPQDRQFILSSKKLLLSDSGFYLCAWSAGGALNTEAFFGQGTRLTVV.

This clone was observed a single time. The rearrangement links TRBV11-2 to TRBJ1-5, with a tentative D call TRBD1 (5 bases). Germline V gene data show CDR1 as SGHAT and CDR2 as FQNNGV. This CDR3 region has 15 residues. With 5 bases removed from V and 3 bases from J, the gap between germline ends came to 14 bases. The CDR3 sequence is CASSPDIRFNQPQHF. The DNA of the CDR3 is TGTGCCAGCAGCCCGGACATCCGATTCAATCAGCCCCAGCATTTT.

V is TRBV7-6 and J is TRBJ2-7, with D perhaps TRBD2 (7 bases). Trimming cost V 8 bases and J 5 bases, with 25 bases left between them. This CDR3 spans 16 amino acids. Germline lookup yields CDR1 SGHVS and CDR2 FNYEAQ. The CDR3 spells CASQAGMGGPADEQYF. CDR3 DNA: TGTGCCAGCCAAGCAGGTATGGGGGGGCCGGCAGACGAGCAGTACTTC.

The chain has TRBV2 and TRBJ2-7, with 8 bases lining up with TRBD1. CDR3 length: 13 amino acids. With V trimmed by 8 bases and J by 2 bases, 5 bases remained unmatched. Germline V gene sequence: CDR1 SNHLY, CDR2 FYNNEI. The CDR3 DNA is TGTGCCAGCTCGACAGGGGACACCTACGAGCAGTACTTC. This translates into CASSTGDTYEQYF.

Notes on this clone: The identical CDR3 is also encoded by other nucleotide sequences in the sample. The chain is built from TRBV7-9 and TRBJ2-1; TRBD2 matches 14 bases. The ends lost 4 bases at V and 6 bases at J; junction bases unmatched: 2. Germline loops: CDR1 SEHNR, CDR2 FQNEAQ (reference sequence). The CDR3 has 15 residues. This CDR3 reads CASSSGLAGGNEQFF. DNA for the CDR3: TGTGCCAGCAGCTCAGGACTAGCGGGAGGCAATGAGCAGTTCTTC.

This clone appeared once. The rearrangement uses TRBV6-1 and TRBJ2-5; D remains ambiguous. The CDR3 runs 11 residues. Trimming pared 7 bases from V and 5 bases from J, leaving 8 bases between. Germline-derived CDR1 and CDR2 are MNHNS and SASEGT. CDR3 loop: CASTSPETQYF. DNA of the CDR3: TGTGCCAGCACTAGTCCGGAGACCCAGTACTTC.

A single count supports this clone. This chain connects TRBV5-1 to TRBJ1-1, with D maybe TRBD1 (5 bases). Germline CDR1 reads SGHRS; CDR2 reads YFSETQ. Trimming shortened V by 1 base and J by 1 base, and 8 bases separated the two germline ends. The CDR3 spans 14 residues. CDR3 bases: TGCGCCAGCAGCTTGTGGCAGGGGAACACTGAAGCTTTCTTT. Translating it yields CASSLWQGNTEAFF. Drawing the rest from reference TRBV5-1 and TRBJ1-1, the complete variable domain is KAGVTQTPRYLIKTRGQQVTLSCSPISGHRSVSWYQQTPGQGLQFLFEYFSETQRNKGNFPGRFSGRQFSNSRSEMNVSTLELGDSALYLCASSLWQGNTEAFFGQGTRLTVV.

This chain links TRBV6-5 with TRBJ1-2; D is possibly TRBD1 (5 bases). CDR3 size: 15 residues. V lost 4 bases and J lost 2, with 14 bases in between. The germline gives CDR1 MNHEY, CDR2 SVGAGI. The CDR3 is CASSSPQTGNYGYTF. CDR3 coding DNA: TGTGCCAGCAGTTCACCCCAAACAGGCAACTATGGCTACACCTTC.

The chain uses TRBV5-1 and TRBJ1-1; D might be TRBD1 (6 bases). Trimming removed 2 bases from V and 5 bases from J, with 16 bases in between. CDR1 and CDR2 from the germline V gene are SGHRS and YFSETQ. The length of the CDR3 is 15 residues. This CDR3 is CASSFAPLGGTEAFF. For the CDR3, the DNA is TGCGCCAGCAGCTTCGCTCCCCTAGGGGGAACTGAAGCTTTCTTT. The full variable domain, with the rest looked up from reference TRBV5-1 and TRBJ1-1, is KAGVTQTPRYLIKTRGQQVTLSCSPISGHRSVSWYQQTPGQGLQFLFEYFSETQRNKGNFPGRFSGRQFSNSRSEMNVSTLELGDSALYLCASSFAPLGGTEAFFGQGTRLTVV.

The V gene is TRBV6-5, the J gene TRBJ2-7; weak D call: TRBD1 (5 bases). Trimming pared 0 bases from V and 1 base from J, leaving 10 bases between. The CDR3 sequence is 15 residues long. Germline CDR1 reads MNHEY; CDR2 reads SVGAGI. CDR3 bases: TGTGCCAGCAGTTACTCGGGTGCAGGGTCCTACGAGCAGTACTTC. Its translation is CASSYSGAGSYEQYF.

The chain has TRBV11-2 and TRBJ2-7, with TRBD1 identical over 7 bases. The trim removed 3 bases at V and 2 bases at J, leaving 16 bases unmatched. CDR1 is SGHAT and CDR2 is FQNNGV in the germline V gene. The CDR3 loop spans 18 amino acids. CDR3 amino acids: CASSFLSRIGQVAYEQYF. The DNA of the CDR3 is TGTGCCAGCAGCTTTTTGTCGAGGATCGGACAGGTTGCCTACGAGCAGTACTTC.

The V gene is TRBV7-6, the J gene TRBJ2-1, with D tentatively TRBD2 (6 bases). V lost 5 bases and J 9 bases, leaving 23 bases between the germline ends. Germline CDR1 is SGHVS and CDR2 is FNYEAQ. The CDR3 has 16 residues. CDR3 nucleotide sequence: TGTGCCAGCAGCCCCCCCAGGGCGCAATGGGGGGTTGAGCAGTTCTTC. It yields the protein CASSPPRAQWGVEQFF.

The gene calls are TRBV6-1 and TRBJ1-3; 11 bases match TRBD1. J was trimmed by 3 bases and V by 2 bases; bases with no gene match: 9. Germline CDR1 and CDR2: MNHNS and SASEGT. There are 18 residues in the CDR3. The CDR3 here is CASSEWAGQGVHGNTIYF. CDR3 sequence (DNA): TGTGCCAGCAGTGAATGGGCGGGACAGGGGGTACATGGAAACACCATATATTTT.

The V and J genes are TRBV4-3 and TRBJ2-7; D is ambiguous. The V and J ends lost 1 base and 3 bases respectively, with 10 bases between them. This CDR3 has 14 residues. Germline values: CDR1 LGHNA, CDR2 YSLEER. The CDR3 here is CASSQGPTDYEQYF. The CDR3 region has the DNA TGCGCCAGCAGCCAAGGTCCCACAGACTACGAGCAGTACTTC.

This clone was counted ten times or more. The CDR3 DNA reads as TGTGCCAGCAGCCAACTAGCGGGTGACACCGGGGAGCTGTTTTTT. Translated, it gives CASSQLAGDTGELFF. V gene TRBV6-4 combines with J gene TRBJ2-2; 9 bases map to TRBD2. Trimming at V came to 6 bases and at J to 3 bases, leaving 5 bases not matched to a gene. Germline CDR1 MRHNA, CDR2 SNTAGT. The CDR3 runs 15 residues.

The rearrangement uses TRBV6-5 and TRBJ1-1, with D unclear. The CDR3 contains 13 residues. Trimming took off 5 bases at V and 0 bases at J, with 7 bases between the two ends. Germline CDR1 is MNHEY and CDR2 is SVGAGI. The CDR3 DNA sequence: TGTGCCAGCAGTACAGCGGTGAACACTGAAGCTTTCTTT. As protein: CASSTAVNTEAFF.

This chain connects TRBV27 to TRBJ1-1; D is ambiguous. The V and J ends lost 5 bases and 3 bases respectively, with 13 bases between them. The germline V gene encodes CDR1 MNHEY and CDR2 SMNVEV (reference sequence). The CDR3 length is 14 residues. CDR3 sequence (DNA): TGTGCCAGCAGTCCCCCCGGGGTGTACACTGAAGCTTTCTTT. It is translated as CASSPPGVYTEAFF.

Here the CDR3 DNA reads TGTGCCAGCAGTTTATCGCGGGGTGGGGCCAACGTCCTGACTTTC. Translation: CASSLSRGGANVLTF. This sequence joins TRBV27 and TRBJ2-6; tentative D call: TRBD2 (6 bases). Germline loops: CDR1 MNHEY, CDR2 SMNVEV (reference sequence). The V and J ends lost 0 bases and 3 bases respectively, with 6 bases between them. The CDR3 sequence is 15 residues long.

The J gene is TRBJ2-7, the V gene TRBV28; D unclear. CDR3 length: 12 amino acids. Germline V lookup: CDR1 MDHEN, CDR2 SYDVKM. The V end lost 8 bases, the J end lost 2 bases, and 10 bases lay between the germline ends. CDR3 region: CASAYSTYEQYF. The DNA of the CDR3 is TGTGCCAGCGCCTATTCAACCTACGAGCAGTACTTC.